A selection of T cell receptor beta chains follows, all from one sample in a study of a mutant IDH1 vaccine in newly diagnosed glioma. Their recognized antigens are unknown. The data were produced by immunoSEQ multiplex PCR, yet TCRdb's version contains in-frame clones alone and is incomplete. The sample holds some 80,000 clones, around 85% seen once. The material was PBMCs, obtained from a glioma patient whose treatment included an IDH1 peptide vaccine. The receptors derive from a woman between 45 and 65 years old with glioma. Both conserved end residues are part of each CDR3. D genes are given only for firm matches. Where a row states a size, it is once, few, many or the class of an expanded clone; other rows omit it.

TRBD1	few	TRBV5-6	TRBJ2-1	TGTGCCAGCACAAACCGGGACAGGGAGTTCTTC	CASTNRDREFF
-	few	TRBV7-6	TRBJ1-1	TGTGCCAGCAGCGCAAGTTGGGGGCGGGACACTGAAGCTTTCTTT	CASSASWGRDTEAFF
TRBD1	-	TRBV6-5	TRBJ1-2	TGTGCCAGCAGACCCGGACAGGGTAACTATGGCTACACCTTC	CASRPGQGNYGYTF
-	-	TRBV15	TRBJ1-5	TGTGCCACCAGCAGAGATGCGGGAGGCAATCAGCCCCAGCATTTT	CATSRDAGGNQPQHF
TRBD2	-	TRBV13	TRBJ2-3	TGTGCCAGCAGCTTAGCCGGTTCTAGCGGGACGGCAGATACGCAGTATTTT	CASSLAGSSGTADTQYF
TRBD2	-	TRBV30	TRBJ2-1	TGTGCCTGGGCGGCTAGCGGGAGTTACAATGAGCAGTTCTTC	CAWAASGSYNEQFF
TRBD1	-	TRBV6-5	TRBJ2-7	TGTGCCATAACCGGGACAGGACCCTACGAGCAGTACTTC	CAITGTGPYEQYF
-	-	TRBV28	TRBJ2-1	TGTGCCAGCAGTTTATCACGCAGATTGATCTCCTACAATGAGCAGTTCTTC	CASSLSRRLISYNEQFF
TRBD1	few	TRBV2	TRBJ1-2	TGTGCCAGCAGTGAGGACAGGGGGAATAGAAATGGCTACACCTTC	CASSEDRGNRNGYTF
TRBD2	-	TRBV10-3	TRBJ2-2	TGTGCCATCAGAAGCGGGAGGGACACCGGGGAGCTGTTTTTT	CAIRSGRDTGELFF
TRBD1	-	TRBV5-1	TRBJ2-4	TGCGCCAGCAGCTTTAACAGGGGGCCGGGAAACATTCAGTACTTC	CASSFNRGPGNIQYF
-	-	TRBV7-9	TRBJ2-7	TGTGCCAGCAGCTTAGCCGGGGTTCATGACGAGCAGTACTTC	CASSLAGVHDEQYF
-	-	TRBV23-1	TRBJ1-5	TGCGCCAGCATCCTTTCTCGGGCGCCGGGACAGCCCCAGCATTTT	CASILSRAPGQPQHF
-	-	TRBV30	TRBJ1-6	TGTGCCTGGAGTCCTTTGGATAAGTCCCCCCTCCACTTT	CAWSPLDKSPLHF
-	-	TRBV27	TRBJ2-7	TGTGCCAGCAGTTTCCGGAACACCCTCGAGCAGTACTTC	CASSFRNTLEQYF
-	-	TRBV5-1	TRBJ2-1	TGCGCCAGCAGGGGATACGACAATGAGCAGTTCTTC	CASRGYDNEQFF
-	-	TRBV6-5	TRBJ2-6	TGTGCCAGCAGTTACGAGGGGATGGCTGGGGCCAACGTCCTGACTTTC	CASSYEGMAGANVLTF
-	-	TRBV27	TRBJ2-3	TGTGCCACCTCGGCCGGAAACACAGATACGCAGTATTTT	CATSAGNTDTQYF
-	-	TRBV5-1	TRBJ1-6	TGCGCCAGCAGAGGGCAGGACCTCCCCCATTCACCCCTCCACTTT	CASRGQDLPHSPLHF
TRBD2	-	TRBV11-2	TRBJ2-3	TGTGCCAGCAGCTCATATAGCGGGAGGACTACGGATACGCAGTATTTT	CASSSYSGRTTDTQYF
-	once	TRBV9	TRBJ1-3	TGTGCCAGCAGCCCCCAGAGTCCTCCTGGAAACACCATATATTTT	CASSPQSPPGNTIYF
TRBD2	-	TRBV29-1	TRBJ2-7	TGCAGCGTCCGGACTAGCGGGAGGTACGAGCAGTACTTC	CSVRTSGRYEQYF
-	-	TRBV5-1	TRBJ2-3	TGCGCCAGCAGCTTGGTGGGGGATTCGGCAGATACGCAGTATTTT	CASSLVGDSADTQYF
-	-	TRBV28	TRBJ2-1	TGTGCCAGCAGTTTAGACAGGTACAATGAGCAGTTCTTC	CASSLDRYNEQFF
TRBD2	-	TRBV30	TRBJ2-5	TGTGCCTGGGGGGGTAGCGGGAGAGGAGAGACCCAGTACTTC	CAWGGSGRGETQYF
TRBD1	-	TRBV10-1	TRBJ2-1	TGCGCCAGCAGTGAGATCCGGGACAGCCGATACAATGAGCAGTTCTTC	CASSEIRDSRYNEQFF
-	-	TRBV6-5	TRBJ2-3	TGTGCCAGCAAAGCCACGGCATCCACAGATACGCAGTATTTT	CASKATASTDTQYF